Sequencing of this T cell receptor beta chain was carried out in a study of blood T cell repertoires in COVID-19. Germline V gene lookup returns CDR1 SGHRS and CDR2 YFSETQ. With V trimmed by 5 bases and J by 2 bases, 12 bases remained unmatched. CDR3 size: 16 residues. Method: immunoSEQ multiplex PCR; TCRdb's copy keeps in-frame clones and lacks some. The profile shows 210,000 or so clones, approximately 85% of them singletons. This clone was seen just once. The chain links TRBV5-1 to TRBJ1-1; 7 bases fit TRBD1. The sequencing sample was made of peripheral blood. The clonotype comes from a woman between 70 and 85 years old with active or convalescent COVID-19. The CDR3 nucleotides read TGCGCCAGCAGGAGTTCTGGAGGGGGCGGTAACACTGAAGCTTTCTTT. Translation gives CASRSSGGGGNTEAFF.